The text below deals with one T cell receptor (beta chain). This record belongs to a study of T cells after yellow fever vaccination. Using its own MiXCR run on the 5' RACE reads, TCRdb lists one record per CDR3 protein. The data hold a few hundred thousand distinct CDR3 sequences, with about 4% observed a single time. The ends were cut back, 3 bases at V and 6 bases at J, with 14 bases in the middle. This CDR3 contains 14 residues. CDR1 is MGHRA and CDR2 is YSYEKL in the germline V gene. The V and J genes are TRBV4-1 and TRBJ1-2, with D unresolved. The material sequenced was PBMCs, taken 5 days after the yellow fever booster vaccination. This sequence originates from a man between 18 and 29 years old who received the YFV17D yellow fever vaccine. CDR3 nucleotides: TGCGCCAGCAGCCACCCCGGACGGGAGGATGGCTACACCTTC. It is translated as CASSHPGREDGYTF.